This TCR beta chain was captured by sequencing in a study of blood T cells in healthy people across ages. General study findings and limits: When one million T cells were used, diversity estimates were thought to be underestimates.

With a J-beta primer mix and a sample-barcoded 5' primer, a second PCR ran about 7 to 12 cycles. MiXCR, applied by TCRdb to the 5' RACE reads, yields one record per CDR3 protein. The table shows 700,000 to 950,000 distinct CDR3 sequences, with approximately 39% occurring only once. The V gene lost 2 bases and the J gene lost 1 base, with 18 bases spanning the gap. Germline V CDR1 and CDR2: MNHEY, SMNVEV (reference sequence). CDR3 size: 17 residues. Points on this clonotype: No antigen is known for it.

Input material: blood. This chain links TRBV27 with TRBJ2-7, with D maybe TRBD1 (6 bases). This TCR was sampled from a woman in her sixties or seventies in good health. CDR3 DNA sequence: TGTGCCAGCAGTTTAAGCCCCCCAGGGGCTGATTCCTACGAGCAGTACTTC. Translating gives CASSLSPPGADSYEQYF.